One sample yielded the 21 T cell receptor beta chains listed below, sequenced in a study of control samples from healthy donors and cancer patients. TCRdb keeps only in-frame clones here, not all; method: immunoSEQ multiplex PCR. The profile shows 150,000 to 200,000 clones, around 91% of them singletons. Source material: blood. The receptor source for this set is a woman aged 45-60 years in good health.

CDR3 in amino acids: CASSQVYPGNKGNEQFF. For the CDR3, the DNA is TGTGCCAGCAGCCAAGTCTACCCGGGAAACAAGGGAAATGAGCAGTTCTTC. J is TRBJ2-1 and V is TRBV14; weak D call: TRBD2 (5 bases). The germline V and J ends were trimmed by 1 base and 7 bases, with 20 bases remaining between them. CDR1 is SGHDN and CDR2 is FVKESK in the germline V gene. The CDR3 has 17 amino acids.

The chain has TRBV28 and TRBJ1-5, with a weak D call TRBD1 (5 bases). The CDR3 totals 15 residues. V lost 3 bases and J lost 5, with 14 bases in between. Germline V lookup: CDR1 MDHEN, CDR2 SYDVKM. In DNA form, the CDR3 reads TGTGCCAGCAGTTTCCCCCCAGGGACTTATCAGCCCCAGCATTTT. Its protein product is CASSFPPGTYQPQHF.

The count of this clone is one. The genes are TRBV5-1 and TRBJ1-2, with 7 bases fitting TRBD1. J gave up 4 bases and V 0 bases, and 9 bases lay outside the gene matches. The CDR3 length is 16 residues. The germline CDR1 and CDR2 sequences are SGHRS and YFSETQ. CDR3 sequence: CASSLEGGRQSYGYTF. DNA for the CDR3: TGCGCCAGCAGCTTGGAAGGGGGCAGGCAATCCTATGGCTACACCTTC.

The chain has TRBV7-2 and TRBJ1-1; D not resolved. Germline V gene lookup returns CDR1 SGHTA and CDR2 FQGNSA. This CDR3 has 14 residues. V lost 6 bases and J 1 base, leaving 12 bases between the germline ends. The CDR3 loop is CASSKPTENTEAFF. The DNA for the CDR3 is TGTGCCAGCAGTAAACCTACAGAGAACACTGAAGCTTTCTTT. Supplemented by reference TRBV7-2 and TRBJ1-1, the full variable domain reads GAGVSQSPSNKVTEKGKDVELRCDPISGHTALYWYRQSLGQGLEFLIYFQGNSAPDKSGLPSDRFSAERTGGSVSTLTIQRTQQEDSAVYLCASSKPTENTEAFFGQGTRLTVV.

The genes are TRBV15 and TRBJ2-1; 12 bases are a match to TRBD1. The junction had 6 bases not matched to a gene; V was cut back by 2 bases and J by 10 bases. This CDR3 contains 15 residues. Germline CDR1 is LNHNV and CDR2 is YYDKDF (reference sequence). The CDR3 loop is CATSRPGQGAREQFF. For the CDR3, the DNA is TGTGCCACCAGCAGACCGGGACAGGGGGCTCGGGAGCAGTTCTTC.

This clone is a singleton in its sample. The chain has TRBV28 and TRBJ2-4, with a weak D call TRBD2 (7 bases). The V gene lost 6 bases and the J gene lost 5 bases, with 14 bases spanning the gap. This CDR3 is 14 amino acids long. Germline CDR1 MDHEN, CDR2 SYDVKM. The CDR3 DNA sequence: TGTGCCAGCAGCCTTCGGGGGGCGGAAAACATTCAGTACTTC. Amino acids: CASSLRGAENIQYF.

The J gene is TRBJ2-1, the V gene TRBV5-1; D gene unclear. The CDR3 extends over 14 amino acids. V was shortened by 2 bases and J by 0 bases, with 6 bases between the two germline ends. Germline CDR1 SGHRS, CDR2 YFSETQ. CDR3 DNA: TGCGCCAGCAGCTTCGATAGCTCCTACAATGAGCAGTTCTTC. Protein: CASSFDSSYNEQFF.

This chain connects TRBV24-1 to TRBJ1-5; D call uncertain. CDR1 is KGHDR and CDR2 is SFDVKD in the germline V gene. V was cut by 3 bases and J by 5 bases, with 7 bases left in between. CDR3 length: 13 residues. DNA of the CDR3: TGTGCCACCAGTGATGGAGGTTATCAGCCCCAGCATTTT. It encodes CATSDGGYQPQHF.

This clone appeared a single time. The chain recombines TRBV7-2 with TRBJ1-2, with TRBD1 as a possible D gene (5 bases). This CDR3 contains 14 residues. The germline V gene encodes CDR1 SGHTA and CDR2 FQGNSA. The germline V and J ends were trimmed by 4 bases and 6 bases, with 15 bases remaining between them. CDR3 DNA sequence: TGTGCCAGCAGCTCGGGGACTCTTGGGCATGGCTACACCTTC. This gives the protein CASSSGTLGHGYTF.

The chain combines TRBV20-1 with TRBJ1-6; D not certain. The germline V gene has CDR1 DFQATT and CDR2 SNEGSKA (reference sequence). V lost 5 bases to trimming and J lost 6 bases, with 5 bases between them. The CDR3 spans 11 residues. This chain's CDR3 is CSALTNSPLHF. Here the CDR3 DNA reads TGCAGTGCTCTAACTAATTCACCCCTCCACTTT.

CDR3 loop: CASTSMIWRENTEAFF. CDR3 in DNA: TGTGCCAGTACCTCTATGATTTGGAGGGAGAACACTGAAGCTTTCTTT. The chain joins TRBV19 to TRBJ1-1; D call uncertain. Germline values: CDR1 LNHDA, CDR2 SQIVND (reference sequence). Trimming shortened V by 7 bases and J by 1 base, and 19 bases separated the two germline ends. The CDR3 is made up of 16 amino acids.

The chain couples TRBV6-2 or TRBV6-3 to TRBJ2-2, with 8 bases that match TRBD1. CDR3 length: 16 amino acids. Germline trimming cut 0 bases from V and 6 bases from J; bases unmatched to any gene: 6. Germline CDR1 and CDR2: MNHEY and SVGEGT. The CDR3, as DNA: TGTGCCAGCAGTTACTCTAGGACAGGGTGGGCCGGGGAGCTGTTTTTT. It encodes CASSYSRTGWAGELFF.

CDR3 loop: CASSSTGGWHNSPLHF. The CDR3 DNA follows: TGTGCCAGCAGTTCGACAGGTGGGTGGCATAATTCACCCCTCCACTTT. The V and J genes are TRBV28 and TRBJ1-6, with D perhaps TRBD1 (6 bases). The CDR3 is made up of 16 amino acids. Trimming pared 4 bases from V and 5 bases from J, leaving 15 bases between. The germline V gene encodes CDR1 MDHEN and CDR2 SYDVKM.

As DNA, the CDR3 is TGTGCCAGCAGCCATGGCCTAGCGGGAGTGTTGGGGGAGCAGTACTTC. It is translated as CASSHGLAGVLGEQYF. The rearrangement links TRBV3-1 (or the pseudogene TRBV3-2) to TRBJ2-7; the match to TRBD2 covers 10 bases. This CDR3 has 16 residues. CDR1 LGHDT and CDR2 YNNKEL come from the germline V gene (reference sequence). J gave up 7 bases and V 3 bases, and 12 bases lay outside the gene matches.

The chain recombines TRBV4-3 with TRBJ1-2; D perhaps matches TRBD1 (5 bases). Trimming pared 2 bases from V and 3 bases from J, leaving 13 bases between. Germline V CDR1 and CDR2: LGHNA, YSLEER. The CDR3 length is 15 residues. The CDR3 nucleotides read TGCGCCAGCAGCCAACGGGGGACGGAGCACTATGGCTACACCTTC. Translation gives CASSQRGTEHYGYTF.

The chain combines TRBV7-2 with TRBJ2-7, with a tentative D call TRBD2 (5 bases). Germline CDR1 is SGHTA and CDR2 is FQGNSA. This CDR3 comprises 15 residues. Trimming removed 5 bases at V and 0 bases at J, with 14 bases between. The CDR3 DNA reads TGTGCCAGCAGCGCAACGGGATCCAGCTCCTACGAGCAGTACTTC. Translation: CASSATGSSSYEQYF.

A word on this clone: In the same sample, other DNA sequences code for this CDR3. The chain uses TRBV28 and TRBJ1-2, with D perhaps TRBD1 (5 bases). The CDR3 runs to 14 residues. CDR1 is MDHEN and CDR2 is SYDVKM in the germline V gene. Deletions cut 6 bases from V and 0 bases from J, with 11 bases between. Here the CDR3 reads CASSPGTANYGYTF. CDR3 DNA sequence: TGTGCCAGCAGCCCCGGGACGGCTAACTATGGCTACACCTTC.

This chain links TRBV4-1 with TRBJ2-3; the match to TRBD2 covers 7 bases. Per germline, CDR1 MGHRA and CDR2 YSYEKL. This CDR3 has 15 residues. V was pared by 6 bases and J by 8 bases, with 14 bases of the junction left unmatched. The DNA of the CDR3 is TGCGCCAGCAGGGAAATCGGGGGGAGGCAAGGTACGCAGTATTTT. This gives the protein CASREIGGRQGTQYF.

The chain recombines TRBV7-2 with TRBJ1-1; TRBD1 matches at 7 bases. Germline V gene lookup returns CDR1 SGHTA and CDR2 FQGNSA. J lost 4 bases, V lost 3 bases, and 2 bases had no gene match. This CDR3 is 13 amino acids long. The CDR3 nucleotides are TGTGCCAGCAGCTTTACAGGGGTCACTGAAGCTTTCTTT. Translating it yields CASSFTGVTEAFF.

The sample holds a few counts of this clone. V and J are TRBV19 and TRBJ2-5; D perhaps matches TRBD1 (6 bases). Germline CDR1 reads LNHDA; CDR2 reads SQIVND (reference sequence). Trimming cost V 4 bases and J 1 base, with 10 bases left between them. CDR3 length equals 14 residues. CDR3 region: CASSNRVFQETQYF. Here the CDR3 DNA reads TGTGCCAGTAGTAACAGGGTCTTCCAAGAGACCCAGTACTTC.

The chain is built from TRBV27 and TRBJ1-3; 9 nucleotides match TRBD1. Germline loops: CDR1 MNHEY, CDR2 SMNVEV (reference sequence). There are 12 residues in the CDR3. The junction had 5 bases not matched to a gene; V was cut back by 10 bases and J by 7 bases. The CDR3: CATQGAGNTIYF. CDR3 bases: TGTGCCACACAGGGGGCGGGCAACACCATATATTTT.